This T cell receptor beta chain originates from a study of Graves' ophthalmopathy and Graves' hyperthyroidism. Ophthalmopathy was moderately-to-severely active, CAS at least 3, NOSPECS at least 4, lasting under 3 months. As the starting material, roughly 9.8 ml of fresh peripheral blood yielded the PBMCs. Germline V CDR1 and CDR2: MNHGY, SAAAGT. The ends were cut back, 7 bases at V and 1 base at J, with 10 bases in the middle. The CDR3 loop spans 13 amino acids. Study observations and caveats: In blood, most expanded thyroid clonotypes above 0.001 frequency were also detected.

This clonotype was picked up a small number of times. Its antigen is not identified. As the template, RNA transcripts were used to amplify TCR beta CDR3 regions. Amplification began with first-round RT-PCR using HTBI primers, then second-round multiplex PCR was performed. A single record per CDR3 protein comes from TCRdb applying MiXCR to the multiplex PCR reads. The sample has about 640,000 distinct CDR3 sequences, roughly 39% seen once. Sample: peripheral blood. The V call is TRBV6-8, the J call TRBJ1-2, with D possibly TRBD1 on 5 matching bases. The TCR comes from an adult man with Graves' ophthalmopathy. CDR3 sequence: CASNLGLNYGYTF. CDR3 in DNA: TGTGCCAGCAATTTGGGGCTTAACTATGGCTACACCTTC.